This T cell receptor beta chain was identified during a study of radiation and T cells in renal cell carcinoma. General study results and limits: From baseline, blood top tumor clonotypes peaked at 2 weeks post-radiation.

The V end was cut by 7 bases, the J end by 6 bases, with 19 bases between. Germline lookup yields CDR1 LNHDA and CDR2 SQIVND (reference sequence). This CDR3 spans 16 amino acids. Time point in this sample: blood 4 weeks post-SBRT, at nephrectomy. Treatment noted: 15 Gy SBRT to primary tumor, nephrectomy 4 weeks later. Nephrectomy followed 15 Gy stereotactic body radiation by 4 weeks. After SBRT, blood was collected at 2 and 4 weeks, plus baseline. Clear cell pathology was present in this patient's renal cell carcinoma. As regards this clone: What it binds is not known.

Only in-frame clones appear in the TCRdb table, and some are missing; sequencing was by immunoSEQ multiplex PCR. Here the sample spans some 150,000 clones, 86% being singletons. The chain recombines TRBV19 with TRBJ1-6; D is perhaps TRBD1 (6 bases). This receptor was obtained from a woman aged 45-59 years with renal cell carcinoma. The sample in question was blood, obtained from a patient whose treatment included radiotherapy and nephrectomy. This CDR3 reads CASTSPQGIGNSPLHF. CDR3 nucleotide sequence: TGTGCCAGTACCTCTCCACAGGGCATCGGTAATTCACCCCTCCACTTT. Full variable domain (outside the CDR3, taken from reference TRBV19 and TRBJ1-6): DGGITQSPKYLFRKEGQNVTLSCEQNLNHDAMYWYRQDPGQGLRLIYYSQIVNDFQKGDIAEGYSVSREKKESFPLTVTSAQKNPTAFYLCASTSPQGIGNSPLHFGNGTRLTVT.